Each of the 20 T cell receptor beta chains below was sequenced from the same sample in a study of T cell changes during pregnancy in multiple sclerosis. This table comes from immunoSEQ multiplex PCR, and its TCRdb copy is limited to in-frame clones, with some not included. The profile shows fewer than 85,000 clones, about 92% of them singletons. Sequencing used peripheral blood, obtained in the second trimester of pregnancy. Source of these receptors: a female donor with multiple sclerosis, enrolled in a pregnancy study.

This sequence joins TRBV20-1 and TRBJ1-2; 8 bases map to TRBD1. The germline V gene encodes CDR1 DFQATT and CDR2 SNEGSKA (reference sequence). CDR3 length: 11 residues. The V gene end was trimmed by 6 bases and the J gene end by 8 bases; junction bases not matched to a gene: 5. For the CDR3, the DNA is TGCAGTGCGCGGACAGGGTTGGGCTACACCTTC. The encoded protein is CSARTGLGYTF.

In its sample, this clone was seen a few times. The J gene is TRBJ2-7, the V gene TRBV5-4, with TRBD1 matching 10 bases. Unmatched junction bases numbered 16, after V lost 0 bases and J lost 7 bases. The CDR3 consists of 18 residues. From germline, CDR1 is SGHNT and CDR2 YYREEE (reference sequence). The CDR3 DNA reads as TGTGCCAGCAGCTTGGCCATAAACCCCAGCGGGACAGGGGATGAGCAGTACTTC. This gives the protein CASSLAINPSGTGDEQYF.

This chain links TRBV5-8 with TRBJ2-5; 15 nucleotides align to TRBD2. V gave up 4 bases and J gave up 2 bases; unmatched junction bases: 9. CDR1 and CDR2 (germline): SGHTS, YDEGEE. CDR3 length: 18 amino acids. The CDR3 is CASSVKFGLAGGQETQYF. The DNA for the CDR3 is TGTGCCAGCAGCGTTAAGTTCGGACTAGCGGGGGGGCAAGAGACCCAGTACTTC. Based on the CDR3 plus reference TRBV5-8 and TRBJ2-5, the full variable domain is EAGVTQSPTHLIKTRGQQATLRCSPISGHTSVYWYQQALGLGLQFLLWYDEGEERNRGNFPPRFSGRQFPNYSSELNVNALELEDSALYLCASSVKFGLAGGQETQYFGPGTRLLVL.

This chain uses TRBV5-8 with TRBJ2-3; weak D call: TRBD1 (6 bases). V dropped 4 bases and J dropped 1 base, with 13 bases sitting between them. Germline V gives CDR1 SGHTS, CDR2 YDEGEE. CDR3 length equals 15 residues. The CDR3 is CASSHRGGGTDTQYF. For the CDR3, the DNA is TGTGCCAGCAGCCACAGAGGGGGAGGCACAGATACGCAGTATTTT.

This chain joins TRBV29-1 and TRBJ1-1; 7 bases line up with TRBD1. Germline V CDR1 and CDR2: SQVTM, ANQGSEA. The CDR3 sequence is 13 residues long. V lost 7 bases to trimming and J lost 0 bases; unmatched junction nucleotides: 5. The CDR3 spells CSGNRGVNTEAFF. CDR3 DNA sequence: TGCAGCGGAAACAGGGGAGTGAACACTGAAGCTTTCTTT.

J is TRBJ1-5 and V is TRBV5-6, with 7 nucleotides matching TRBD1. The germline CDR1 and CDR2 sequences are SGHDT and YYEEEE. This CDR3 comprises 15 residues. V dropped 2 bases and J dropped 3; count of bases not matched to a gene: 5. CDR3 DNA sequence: TGTGCCAGCAGCTTATTGGGACAGCCCAATCAGCCCCAGCATTTT. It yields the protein CASSLLGQPNQPQHF.

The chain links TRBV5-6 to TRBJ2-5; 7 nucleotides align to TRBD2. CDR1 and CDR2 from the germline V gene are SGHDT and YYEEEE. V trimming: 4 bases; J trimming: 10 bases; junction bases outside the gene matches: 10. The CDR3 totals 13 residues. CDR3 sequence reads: CASSRSGVEDQYF. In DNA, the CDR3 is TGTGCCAGCAGCCGGAGCGGGGTGGAGGACCAGTACTTC.

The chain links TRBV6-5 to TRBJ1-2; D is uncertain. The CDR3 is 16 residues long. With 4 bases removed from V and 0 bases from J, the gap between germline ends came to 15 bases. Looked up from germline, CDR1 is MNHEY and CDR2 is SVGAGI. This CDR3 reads CASSFHRQVANYGYTF. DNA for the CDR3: TGTGCCAGCAGTTTCCATCGGCAGGTTGCTAACTATGGCTACACCTTC.

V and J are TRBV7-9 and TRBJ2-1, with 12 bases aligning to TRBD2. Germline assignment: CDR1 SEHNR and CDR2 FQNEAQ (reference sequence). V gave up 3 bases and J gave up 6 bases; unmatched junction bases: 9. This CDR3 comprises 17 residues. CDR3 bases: TGTGCCAGCAGCTTCACTCGGACTAGCGGGGACCTCAATGAGCAGTTCTTC. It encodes CASSFTRTSGDLNEQFF.

The CDR3 protein is CASSYSRRNGNTIYF. CDR3 in DNA: TGTGCCAGCAGTTACTCGAGGCGGAATGGAAACACCATATATTTT. J is TRBJ1-3 and V is TRBV6-5; D call uncertain. This CDR3 has 15 residues. V lost 0 bases, J lost 3 bases, and 9 bases lay in between. In germline, CDR1 is MNHEY, CDR2 SVGAGI.

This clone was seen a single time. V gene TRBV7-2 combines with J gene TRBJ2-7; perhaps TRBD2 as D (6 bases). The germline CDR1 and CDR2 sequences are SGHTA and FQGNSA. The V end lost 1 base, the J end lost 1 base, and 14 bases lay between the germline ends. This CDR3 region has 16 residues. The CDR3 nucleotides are TGTGCCAGCAGCTTAGGGTCGGGAGTAAGGTCCTACGAGCAGTACTTC. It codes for CASSLGSGVRSYEQYF.

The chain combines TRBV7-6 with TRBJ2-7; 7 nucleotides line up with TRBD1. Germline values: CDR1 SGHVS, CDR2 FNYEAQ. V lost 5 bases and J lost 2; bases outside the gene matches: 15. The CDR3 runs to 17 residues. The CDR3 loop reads CASSPQQHRGDTYEQYF. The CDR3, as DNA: TGTGCCAGCAGCCCACAACAGCACAGGGGCGACACCTACGAGCAGTACTTC. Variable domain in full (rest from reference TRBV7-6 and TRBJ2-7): GAGVSQSPRYKVTKRGQDVALRCDPISGHVSLYWYRQALGQGPEFLTYFNYEAQQDKSGLPNDRFSAERPEGSISTLTIQRTEQRDSAMYRCASSPQQHRGDTYEQYFGPGTRLTVT.

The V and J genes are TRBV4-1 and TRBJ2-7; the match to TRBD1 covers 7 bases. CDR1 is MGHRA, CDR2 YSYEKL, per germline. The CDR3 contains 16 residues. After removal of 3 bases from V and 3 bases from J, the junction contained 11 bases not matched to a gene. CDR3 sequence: CASSQGPGQPDYEQYF. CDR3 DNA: TGCGCCAGCAGCCAGGGTCCGGGACAGCCAGACTACGAGCAGTACTTC.

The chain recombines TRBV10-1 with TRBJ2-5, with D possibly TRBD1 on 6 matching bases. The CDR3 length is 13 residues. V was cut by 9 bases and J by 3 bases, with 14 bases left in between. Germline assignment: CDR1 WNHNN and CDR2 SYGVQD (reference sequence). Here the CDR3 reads CARLQGEEETQYF. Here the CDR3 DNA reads TGCGCCAGGTTACAGGGTGAGGAAGAGACCCAGTACTTC.

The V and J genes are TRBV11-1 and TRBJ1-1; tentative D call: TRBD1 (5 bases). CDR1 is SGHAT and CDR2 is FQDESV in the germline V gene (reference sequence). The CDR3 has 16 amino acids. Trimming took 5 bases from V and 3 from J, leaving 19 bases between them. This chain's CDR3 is CASSPRGGEIYTEAFF. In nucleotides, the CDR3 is TGTGCCAGCAGCCCCCGGGGAGGGGAGATCTACACTGAAGCTTTCTTT. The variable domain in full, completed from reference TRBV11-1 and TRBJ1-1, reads EAEVAQSPRYKITEKSQAVAFWCDPISGHATLYWYRQILGQGPELLVQFQDESVVDDSQLPKDRFSAERLKGVDSTLKIQPAELGDSAMYLCASSPRGGEIYTEAFFGQGTRLTVV.

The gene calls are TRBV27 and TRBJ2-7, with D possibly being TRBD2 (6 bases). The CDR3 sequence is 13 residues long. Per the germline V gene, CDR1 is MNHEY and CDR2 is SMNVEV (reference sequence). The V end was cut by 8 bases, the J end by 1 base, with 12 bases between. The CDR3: CASRHGGSYEQYF. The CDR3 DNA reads TGTGCCAGCCGCCATGGGGGGTCCTACGAGCAGTACTTC.

The DNA for the CDR3 is TGTGCCAGCAAGACAGGGGCTTACAATGAGCAGTTCTTC. Translation: CASKTGAYNEQFF. The rearrangement joins TRBV2 to TRBJ2-1, with 8 nucleotides matching TRBD1. The CDR3 loop spans 13 amino acids. Germline CDR1 reads SNHLY; CDR2 reads FYNNEI. V lost 7 bases, J lost 4 bases, and 3 bases stayed unmatched.

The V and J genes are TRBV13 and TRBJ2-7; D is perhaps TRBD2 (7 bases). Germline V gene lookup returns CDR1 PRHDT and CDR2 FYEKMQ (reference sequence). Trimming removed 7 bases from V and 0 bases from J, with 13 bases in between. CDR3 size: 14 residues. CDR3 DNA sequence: TGTGCCAGCAACAAGGGGGGGGGCTCCTACGAGCAGTACTTC. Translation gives CASNKGGGSYEQYF.

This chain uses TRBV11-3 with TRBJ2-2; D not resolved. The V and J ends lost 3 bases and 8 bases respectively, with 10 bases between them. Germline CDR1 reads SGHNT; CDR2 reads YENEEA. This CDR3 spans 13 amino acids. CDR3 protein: CASSLPNSGELFF. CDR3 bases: TGTGCCAGCAGCTTGCCGAACTCGGGGGAGCTGTTTTTT. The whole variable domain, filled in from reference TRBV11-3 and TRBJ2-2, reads EAGVVQSPRYKIIEKKQPVAFWCNPISGHNTLYWYLQNLGQGPELLIRYENEEAVDDSQLPKDRFSAERLKGVDSTLKIQPAELGDSAVYLCASSLPNSGELFFGEGSRLTVL.

CDR3 sequence (DNA): TGTGCCAGCAGCTTGGGGGCGGGGCAAAGCTCCTACGAGCAGTACTTC. Its protein product is CASSLGAGQSSYEQYF. The chain carries TRBV5-6 and TRBJ2-7; D may be TRBD2 (6 bases). Germline V gene lookup returns CDR1 SGHDT and CDR2 YYEEEE. This CDR3 has 16 residues. The V gene lost 0 bases and the J gene lost 0 bases, with 13 bases spanning the gap.